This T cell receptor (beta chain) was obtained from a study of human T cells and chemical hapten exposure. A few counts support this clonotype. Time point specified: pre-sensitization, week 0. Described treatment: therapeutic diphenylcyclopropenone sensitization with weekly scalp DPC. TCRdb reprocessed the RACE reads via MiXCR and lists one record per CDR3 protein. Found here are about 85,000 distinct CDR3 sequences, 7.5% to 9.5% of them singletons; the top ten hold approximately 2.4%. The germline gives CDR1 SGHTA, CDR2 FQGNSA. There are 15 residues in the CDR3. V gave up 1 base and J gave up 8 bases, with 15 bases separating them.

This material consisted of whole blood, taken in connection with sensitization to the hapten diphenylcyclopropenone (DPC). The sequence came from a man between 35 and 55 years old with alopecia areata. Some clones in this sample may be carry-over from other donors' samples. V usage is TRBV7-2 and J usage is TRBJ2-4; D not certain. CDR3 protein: CASSLVARAWDIQYF. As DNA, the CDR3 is TGTGCCAGCAGCTTAGTCGCACGGGCTTGGGACATTCAGTACTTC.